The 29 T cell receptor beta chains below all came from one sample that was sequenced in a study of Graves' ophthalmopathy and Graves' hyperthyroidism. The authors amplified TCR beta CDR3 regions from RNA transcripts. The workflow started with a first-round RT-PCR run with HTBI primers and then moved on to a second-round multiplex PCR. Each CDR3 protein gets one entry after TCRdb re-called the multiplex PCR reads with MiXCR. The sample includes about 590,000 distinct CDR3 sequences, roughly 39% of them seen just once. The sample consisted of peripheral blood or thyroid tissue (not recorded which). The source is an adult man with Graves' hyperthyroidism.

This clonotype was counted many times. The chain couples TRBV5-4 to TRBJ2-6; 7 bases align to TRBD1. The CDR3 is 18 amino acids. CDR1 SGHNT and CDR2 YYREEE come from the germline V gene (reference sequence). V gave up 0 bases and J gave up 0 bases; unmatched junction bases: 6. Here the CDR3 DNA reads TGTGCCAGCAGCTTGGGTGGGACAGTGGACTCTGGGGCCAACGTCCTGACTTTC. It translates to CASSLGGTVDSGANVLTF.

The rearrangement uses TRBV5-1 and TRBJ2-2; D is unresolved. The germline V and J ends were trimmed by 4 bases and 2 bases, with 15 bases remaining between them. Germline CDR1 and CDR2: SGHRS and YFSETQ. The CDR3 consists of 16 residues. The CDR3 reads CASSLTMDVNTGELFF. As DNA, the CDR3 is TGCGCCAGCAGCCTCACTATGGACGTAAACACCGGGGAGCTGTTTTTT.

The sample holds a few counts of this clonotype. The gene calls are TRBV6-1 and TRBJ2-7; D possibly corresponds to TRBD1 (6 bases). Trimming removed 7 bases from V and 3 bases from J, with 16 bases in between. CDR1 and CDR2 (germline): MNHNS, SASEGT. The CDR3 extends over 14 amino acids. The CDR3 DNA reads as TGTGCCAGCACTCAACAGGGAGCAGACTACGAGCAGTACTTC. It codes for CASTQQGADYEQYF.

This rearrangement joins TRBV7-2 to TRBJ2-7, with unresolved D. The DNA end favors TRBJ2-1, so the J call may be wrong. Germline V gene data show CDR1 as SGHTA and CDR2 as FQGNSA. The CDR3 runs to 14 residues. The CDR3 region has the DNA TGTGCCAGCAGCCAAGTAGGCGCGCCCGAGGAGCAGTTCTTC. Encoded protein: CASSQVGAPEEQFF.

The rearrangement uses TRBV7-2 and TRBJ2-3, with D possibly matching TRBD1 (6 bases). The CDR3 covers 16 residues. V shed 5 bases and J shed 7 bases, with 22 bases lying between them. Germline-derived CDR1 and CDR2 are SGHTA and FQGNSA. CDR3: CASSERLGTYLHTQYF. CDR3 bases: TGTGCCAGCAGCGAACGGTTGGGGACATATTTACATACGCAGTATTTT.

There are a few counts of this clonotype. The V gene is TRBV5-1, the J gene TRBJ1-1; 9 bases are a match to TRBD1. Trimming cost V 3 bases and J 8 bases; bases outside gene matches: 2. CDR1 and CDR2 (germline): SGHRS, YFSETQ. The CDR3 runs to 12 residues. The CDR3 coding sequence is TGCGCCAGCAGCTGGGACAGGGAAGAAGCTTTCTTT. Translating gives CASSWDREEAFF.

This clonotype was seen once. The CDR3 does not end in the conserved phenylalanine or tryptophan, so this is likely a read error. The rearrangement joins TRBV5-1 to TRBJ2-5, with 7 bases identical to TRBD1. The CDR3 extends over 14 amino acids. The germline gives CDR1 SGHRS, CDR2 YFSETQ. CDR3 nucleotides: TGTGCCAGCAGCGCCACGGACAGGCAAGAGACCCAGTACCTC. Translation: CASSATDRQETQYL.

This CDR3 is CSLQGFGGYQPQHF. In DNA, the CDR3 is TGCAGTTTACAGGGATTCGGGGGTTATCAGCCCCAGCATTTT. The chain joins TRBV29-1 to TRBJ1-5, with D possibly being TRBD1 (6 bases). Germline V lookup: CDR1 SQVTM, CDR2 ANQGSEA. The CDR3 runs 14 residues.

Comment on this clonotype: A much larger clone differs from this one at a single base, so this may be a read error. The gene calls are TRBV24-1 and TRBJ2-7; a possible D gene is TRBD1 (5 bases). This CDR3 contains 16 residues. Germline V lookup: CDR1 KGHDR, CDR2 SFDVKD. The CDR3 reads CDTSDPGSDPFYEQYF. CDR3 nucleotides: TGTGACACCAGTGACCCAGGGTCCGACCCATTCTACGAGCAGTACTTC.

This clonotype came up a few times. The chain recombines TRBV6-5 with TRBJ2-6, with D maybe TRBD1 (6 bases). Germline lookup yields CDR1 MNHEY and CDR2 SVGAGI. V shed 8 bases and J shed 1 base, with 15 bases lying between them. The CDR3 covers 16 residues. The CDR3 bases are TGTGCCAGCCGGGCGCAGGGGTGGTCTGGGGCCAACGTCCTGACTTTC. Its translation: CASRAQGWSGANVLTF.

This clonotype turned up a few times. The chain carries TRBV6-5 and TRBJ2-7, with 11 positions matching TRBD1. The V gene's germline CDR1 is MNHEY and CDR2 SVGAGI. Germline trimming cut 6 bases from V and 3 bases from J; bases unmatched to any gene: 7. This CDR3 region has 15 residues. The CDR3 loop reads CASSSGDRGDYEQYF. In nucleotides, the CDR3 is TGTGCCAGCAGCTCGGGGGACAGGGGGGACTACGAGCAGTACTTC.

This clonotype was detected ten times or more. V usage is TRBV20-1 and J usage is TRBJ1-4, with TRBD1 matching over 7 bases. CDR1 and CDR2 from the germline V gene are DFQATT and SNEGSKA (reference sequence). The CDR3 has 14 amino acids. The CDR3 region has the DNA TGCAGCGCCCGGGACAGAGCAACTAATGAAAAACTGTTTTTT. It is translated as CSARDRATNEKLFF.

This sequence joins TRBV9 and TRBJ1-5, with D tentatively TRBD1 (6 bases). The CDR3 length is 15 residues. Between the trimmed V and J ends, which lost 5 bases and 7 bases, there was a span of 19 bases. Per germline, CDR1 SGDLS and CDR2 YYNGEE. CDR3 sequence: CASSYSDSPGQPQHF. CDR3 coding DNA: TGTGCCAGCAGTTACTCGGACAGTCCCGGGCAGCCCCAGCATTTT.

This clonotype turned up a few times. This chain links TRBV7-9 with TRBJ2-3; tentative D call: TRBD2 (6 bases). The V end lost 3 bases, the J end lost 2 bases, and 12 bases lay between the germline ends. The CDR3 is 15 amino acids. CDR1 is SEHNR and CDR2 is FQNEAQ in the germline V gene (reference sequence). The CDR3 spells CASSFVRGLTDTQYF. CDR3 DNA: TGTGCCAGCAGCTTCGTGAGGGGACTCACAGATACGCAGTATTTT.

This clonotype was observed a handful of times. This chain links TRBV7-3 with TRBJ2-3, with a possible D match to TRBD2 (5 bases). CDR1 SGHTA and CDR2 FQGTGA come from the germline V gene. V was pared by 7 bases and J by 4 bases, with 12 bases between. The CDR3 contains 13 residues. The CDR3 DNA reads TGTGCCAGCAAATTAGGACTCTCAGATACGCAGTATTTT. Translation: CASKLGLSDTQYF.

This clonotype was found many times. The chain has TRBV5-6 and TRBJ2-7; TRBD1 or TRBD2 may be the D gene (5 bases each). CDR1 is SGHDT and CDR2 is YYEEEE in the germline V gene. The CDR3 runs to 14 residues. With 1 base removed from V and 7 bases from J, the gap between germline ends came to 15 bases. The CDR3 nucleotides read TGTGCCAGCAGCTTGACCCGGGAATGGGGGGAGCAGTACTTC. As protein: CASSLTREWGEQYF.

This clonotype turned up a few times. This rearrangement joins TRBV3-1 to TRBJ1-5, with D perhaps TRBD1 (5 bases). Germline V gene sequence: CDR1 LGHDT, CDR2 YNNKEL (reference sequence). V lost 5 bases, J lost 4 bases, and 9 bases lay in between. This CDR3 has 13 amino acids. CDR3 DNA sequence: TGTGCCAGCAGCGTGGACATGAATCAGCCCCAGCATTTT. Protein: CASSVDMNQPQHF.

This clonotype has only one observation. The genes are TRBV7-9 and TRBJ2-5; 8 bases are a match to TRBD2. In germline, CDR1 is SEHNR, CDR2 FQNEAQ (reference sequence). V lost 5 bases to trimming and J lost 7 bases; unmatched junction nucleotides: 9. The CDR3 has 14 amino acids. CDR3 region: CASSRLAGGMTQYF. Written as DNA, the CDR3 is TGTGCCAGCAGCCGTCTAGCGGGCGGGATGACCCAGTACTTC.

This clonotype was seen repeatedly, ten times or more. The chain is built from TRBV20-1 and TRBJ2-7; the D gene is possibly TRBD2 (6 bases). CDR1 is DFQATT, CDR2 SNEGSKA, per germline (reference sequence). Trimming stripped 0 bases from V and 1 base from J, with 7 bases between. The CDR3 has 13 amino acids. The CDR3 spells CSARERGSYEQYF. DNA for the CDR3: TGCAGTGCTAGAGAACGGGGGTCCTACGAGCAGTACTTC.

The sample holds a few counts of this clonotype. The CDR3 coding sequence is TGCAGCGTTGAACAACAGGTCAATGAGCAGTTCTTC. Translated: CSVEQQVNEQFF. This chain connects TRBV29-1 to TRBJ2-1, with TRBD1 as a possible D gene (5 bases). The CDR3 is 12 residues long. Germline lookup yields CDR1 SQVTM and CDR2 ANQGSEA. Between the trimmed V and J ends, which lost 2 bases and 6 bases, there was a span of 8 bases.

This clonotype was seen more than once but under ten times. The chain couples TRBV19 to TRBJ2-2; 10 bases line up with TRBD2. V was clipped by 6 bases and J by 4 bases; unmatched bases: 2. The CDR3 has 14 residues. CDR1 is LNHDA and CDR2 is SQIVND in the germline V gene (reference sequence). The CDR3 sequence is CASRSGGGTGELFF. CDR3 in DNA: TGTGCCAGTAGAAGCGGGGGGGGCACCGGGGAGCTGTTTTTT.

This clonotype came up many times. This chain joins TRBV10-3 and TRBJ2-2; 11 bases match TRBD2. The CDR3 runs to 15 residues. The ends lost 6 bases at V and 3 bases at J; junction bases unmatched: 3. Germline CDR1 is ENHRY and CDR2 is SYGVKD. CDR3 amino acids: CAIRGLAEDTGELFF. The CDR3 region has the DNA TGTGCCATCAGGGGACTAGCGGAAGACACCGGGGAGCTGTTTTTT.

This clonotype was seen ten or more times. The chain carries TRBV6-1 and TRBJ1-5, with 7 bases that match TRBD1. J was trimmed by 0 bases and V by 8 bases; bases with no gene match: 7. This CDR3 is 15 amino acids long. Germline CDR1 and CDR2: MNHNS and SASEGT. In DNA, the CDR3 is TGTGCCAGCGAACAGGGGACCTATAGCAATCAGCCCCAGCATTTT. It yields the protein CASEQGTYSNQPQHF.

The chain recombines TRBV6-1 with TRBJ1-3; D is possibly TRBD1 (5 bases). V lost 6 bases and J lost 0, with 18 bases in between. CDR1 and CDR2 (germline): MNHNS, SASEGT. The CDR3 sequence is 17 residues long. CDR3 sequence reads: CASRDYATDLSGNTIYF. CDR3 coding DNA: TGTGCCAGCAGGGATTATGCGACAGATCTCTCTGGAAACACCATATATTTT.

Comments on this clonotype: Since a much larger clone is just one base distant, this may be a read error. V and J are TRBV29-1 and TRBJ2-5; D perhaps matches TRBD2 (6 bases). Judging by the DNA end, TRBJ2-1 fits better; the J call may be wrong. This CDR3 has 14 residues. Per the germline V gene, CDR1 is SQVTM and CDR2 is ANQGSEA. The CDR3 bases are TGCAGTGTAAGGCCGACACTAGCCAAAAACATTCAGTTCTTC. It codes for CSVRPTLAKNIQFF.

This clonotype was detected a few times. V is TRBV25-1 and J is TRBJ1-1; D remains ambiguous. CDR3 length: 14 residues. CDR1 is MGHDK, CDR2 SYGVNS, per germline. V was pared by 1 base and J by 4 bases, with 10 bases between. CDR3 region: CASSESGRTTEAFF. The CDR3, as DNA: TGTGCCAGCAGTGAATCCGGGAGGACCACTGAAGCTTTCTTT. Full variable domain (outside the CDR3, taken from reference TRBV25-1 and TRBJ1-1): EADIYQTPRYLVIGTGKKITLECSQTMGHDKMYWYQQDPGMELHLIHYSYGVNSTEKGDLSSESTVSRIRTEHFPLTLESARPSHTSQYLCASSESGRTTEAFFGQGTRLTVV.

CDR3 sequence (DNA): TGCAGCGTTGAAGGGGGACAGGGGGACTCACCCCTCCACTTT. Protein sequence: CSVEGGQGDSPLHF. The chain recombines TRBV29-1 with TRBJ1-6; 11 nucleotides agree with TRBD1. Germline CDR1 SQVTM, CDR2 ANQGSEA. J was trimmed by 10 bases and V by 1 base; bases with no gene match: 3. This CDR3 has 14 amino acids.

Notes on this clonotype: A clone one base away is much larger, so this may be a read error. It is likely a read error, because the conserved phenylalanine at the end of the CDR3 is missing. This sequence joins TRBV7-2 and TRBJ2-5, with 15 bases that match TRBD2. Germline trimming cut 3 bases from V and 2 bases from J; bases unmatched to any gene: 10. CDR3 length: 19 residues. Per germline, CDR1 SGHTA and CDR2 FQGNSA. CDR3: CASSFEPGTSGGRQETQYL. CDR3 DNA: TGTGCCAGCAGCTTCGAACCCGGGACTAGCGGGGGGCGTCAAGAGACCCAGTACCTC.

This clonotype was found a few times. The V call is TRBV30, the J call TRBJ1-3; D call uncertain. Trimming pared 4 bases from V and 3 bases from J, leaving 7 bases between. Per germline, CDR1 GTSNPN and CDR2 SVGIG (reference sequence). This CDR3 spans 12 amino acids. The DNA of the CDR3 is TGTGCCTGGACGGGCGGTGGAAACACCATATATTTT. Translated, it gives CAWTGGGNTIYF.